This T cell receptor beta chain was identified during a study of blood T cell repertoires in COVID-19. Study in general: COVID-19 samples collected from the United States, Italy and Spain covered acute and convalescent phases. T cells, B-cell-depleted T cells, or PBMCs provided the cDNA or gDNA that served as material.

In the authors' methods: Quantification of nucleated cells was approximated via reference gene primer amplification. Measured with immunoSEQ multiplex PCR; TCRdb has only the in-frame clones, and not every one. V and J calls and clone size are those listed in that table; D and trimming were worked out from the DNA. The sample includes a few hundred thousand clones, around 87% of them seen just once. The V end lost 2 bases, the J end lost 5 bases, and 12 bases lay between the germline ends. Germline CDR1 MGHRA, CDR2 YSYEKL. The CDR3 contains 14 residues. This chain joins TRBV4-1 and TRBJ2-5; tentatively, D is TRBD1 (6 bases). The material sequenced was peripheral blood. The clonotype comes from a woman aged 45 to 65 who had recovered from COVID-19. CDR3 bases: TGCGCCAGCAGCCAACAAGGGACACTGGAGACCCAGTACTTC. Translating gives CASSQQGTLETQYF.